The source of this TCR beta chain is a study of cytomegalovirus exposure and HLA in healthy donors. V gave up 3 bases and J gave up 5 bases; unmatched junction bases: 6. Germline assignment: CDR1 SEHNR and CDR2 FQNEAQ (reference sequence). This CDR3 has 14 residues. PCR involved 60 Vbeta and 13 Jbeta primers. Original processing methods: There were 80 million to 95 million unique TCR beta chains by a later count, and about 12 million of them were shared. Measured with immunoSEQ multiplex PCR; TCRdb has only the in-frame clones, and not every one. V, J and clone size were drawn from that table, and D and trimming were deduced from the DNA. The sample consists of under 200,000 clones, roughly 79% of them appearing once.

This chain connects TRBV7-9 to TRBJ1-1, with 7 positions matching TRBD1. The receptor was derived from a young woman in good health and CMV-seropositive. The material sequenced was PBMCs. The CDR3 DNA reads as TGTGCCAGCAGCTTCCCGGGACAGAGGACTGAAGCTTTCTTT. It specifies CASSFPGQRTEAFF.